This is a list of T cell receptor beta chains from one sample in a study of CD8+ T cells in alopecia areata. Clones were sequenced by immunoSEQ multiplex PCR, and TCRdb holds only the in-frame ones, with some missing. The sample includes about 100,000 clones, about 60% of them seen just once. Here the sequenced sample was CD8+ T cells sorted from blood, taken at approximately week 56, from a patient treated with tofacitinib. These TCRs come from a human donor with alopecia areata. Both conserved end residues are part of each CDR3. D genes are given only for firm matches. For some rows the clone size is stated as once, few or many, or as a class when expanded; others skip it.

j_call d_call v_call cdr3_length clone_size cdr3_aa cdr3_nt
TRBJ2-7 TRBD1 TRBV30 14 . CAWRPGQGPYEQYF TGTGCCTGGAGACCGGGACAGGGGCCCTACGAGCAGTACTTC
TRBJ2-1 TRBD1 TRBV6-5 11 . CASSSGQGEFF TGTGCCAGCAGTTCGGGACAGGGGGAGTTCTTC
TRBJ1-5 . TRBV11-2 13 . CASSLQGNQPQHF TGTGCCAGCAGCTTACAGGGGAATCAGCCCCAGCATTTT
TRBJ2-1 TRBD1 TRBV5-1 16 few CASSLWGQSSYNEQFF TGCGCCAGCAGCTTGTGGGGACAGTCCTCCTACAATGAGCAGTTCTTC
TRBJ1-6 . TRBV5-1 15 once CASSFSTGDYSPLHF TGCGCCAGCAGCTTCTCGACAGGTGATTATTCACCCCTCCACTTT
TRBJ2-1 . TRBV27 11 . CASLKANEQFF TGTGCCAGCCTAAAAGCAAATGAGCAGTTCTTC
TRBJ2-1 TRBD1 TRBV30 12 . CAWGQGSREQFF TGTGCCTGGGGACAGGGAAGCCGAGAGCAGTTCTTC
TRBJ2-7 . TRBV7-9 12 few CASSRGADEQYF TGTGCCAGCAGCCGGGGCGCGGACGAGCAGTACTTC
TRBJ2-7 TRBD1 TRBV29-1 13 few CSVQTGGEYEQYF TGCAGCGTTCAAACAGGGGGCGAATACGAGCAGTACTTC
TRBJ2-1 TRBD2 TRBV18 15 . CASSLAGGSYNEQFF TGTGCCAGCTCCCTAGCGGGGGGCTCATACAATGAGCAGTTCTTC
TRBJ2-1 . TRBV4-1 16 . CASSQGIGGGYNEQFF TGCGCCAGCAGCCAAGGTATTGGTGGGGGATACAATGAGCAGTTCTTC
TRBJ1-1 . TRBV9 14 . CASSAWDRPTEAFF TGTGCCAGCAGCGCCTGGGACCGGCCCACTGAAGCTTTCTTT
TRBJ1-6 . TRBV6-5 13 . CASKDSYNSPLHF TGTGCCAGCAAAGACTCCTATAATTCACCCCTCCACTTT
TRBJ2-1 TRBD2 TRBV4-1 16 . CASSQDEASGGNEQFF TGCGCCAGCAGCCAAGACGAGGCTAGCGGGGGTAATGAGCAGTTCTTC
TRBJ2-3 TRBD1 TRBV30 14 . CAWSADRGADTQYF TGTGCCTGGAGTGCGGACAGGGGGGCAGATACGCAGTATTTT
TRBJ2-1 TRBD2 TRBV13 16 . CASGTRLAGAYNEQFF TGTGCCAGCGGTACTCGACTAGCGGGGGCCTACAATGAGCAGTTCTTC
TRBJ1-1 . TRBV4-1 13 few CASSQDDRHEAFF TGCGCCAGCAGCCAAGACGACAGACATGAAGCTTTCTTT
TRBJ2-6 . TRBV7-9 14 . CASSGVPGANVLTF TGTGCCAGCAGCGGGGTGCCTGGGGCCAACGTCCTGACTTTC
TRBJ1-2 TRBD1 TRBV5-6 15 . CASSATGQGDYGYTF TGTGCCAGCAGCGCCACGGGACAGGGGGACTATGGCTACACCTTC
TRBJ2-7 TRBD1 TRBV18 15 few CASSLGTESSYEQYF TGTGCCAGCTCCCTGGGGACAGAGAGCTCCTACGAGCAGTACTTC
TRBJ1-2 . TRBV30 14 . CAWIRAAPGYGYTF TGTGCCTGGATCCGGGCCGCCCCCGGCTATGGCTACACCTTC
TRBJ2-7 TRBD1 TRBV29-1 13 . CSVESGTDYEQYF TGCAGCGTTGAGTCCGGGACAGACTACGAGCAGTACTTC
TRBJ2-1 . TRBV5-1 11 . CASSLGHEQFF TGCGCCAGCAGCTTGGGACACGAGCAGTTCTTC
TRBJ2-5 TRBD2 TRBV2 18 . CASSNRMGTSGGEETQYF TGTGCCAGCAGTAACCGGATGGGGACTAGCGGGGGTGAGGAGACCCAGTACTTC
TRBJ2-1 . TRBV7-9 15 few CASSLGGPPRDEQFF TGTGCCAGCAGCCTCGGGGGGCCCCCGCGGGATGAGCAGTTCTTC
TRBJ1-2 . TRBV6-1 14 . CASSVYQDLYGYTF TGTGCCAGCAGTGTCTATCAGGACCTCTATGGCTACACCTTC
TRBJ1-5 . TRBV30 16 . CAWSVRGGLLNQPQHF TGTGCCTGGAGTGTACGGGGGGGGCTTTTAAATCAGCCCCAGCATTTT
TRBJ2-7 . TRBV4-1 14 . CASSQDLSSYEQYF TGCGCCAGCAGCCAAGATTTATCCAGTTACGAGCAGTACTTC
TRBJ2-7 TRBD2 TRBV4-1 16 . CASSQGGGGRLVEQYF TGCGCCAGCAGCCAAGGCGGCGGGGGGCGCTTGGTCGAGCAGTACTTC
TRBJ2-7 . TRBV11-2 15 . CASSFGQAASYEQYF TGTGCCAGCAGCTTTGGGCAGGCTGCCTCCTACGAGCAGTACTTC
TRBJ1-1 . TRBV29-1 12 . CSARRVNTEAFF TGCAGCGCCCGGAGGGTGAACACTGAAGCTTTCTTT
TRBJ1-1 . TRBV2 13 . CASSWTPNTEAFF TGTGCCAGCAGTTGGACGCCGAACACTGAAGCTTTCTTT
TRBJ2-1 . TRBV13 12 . CASSSTGDEQFF TGTGCCAGCAGCTCCACTGGGGATGAGCAGTTCTTC
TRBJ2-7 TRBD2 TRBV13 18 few CASSTRTSGGETTYEQYF TGTGCCAGCAGCACACGGACTAGCGGGGGGGAAACTACCTACGAGCAGTACTTC
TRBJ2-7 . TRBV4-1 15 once CASSQAGGASYEQYF TGCGCCAGCAGCCAAGCCGGGGGCGCCTCCTACGAGCAGTACTTC
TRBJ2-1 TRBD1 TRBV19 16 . CASSWGQGRRENEQFF TGTGCCAGTAGTTGGGGACAGGGAAGACGTGAGAATGAGCAGTTCTTC
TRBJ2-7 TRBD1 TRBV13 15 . CASSLRGQPNYEQYF TGTGCCAGCAGCTTACGGGGACAGCCAAACTACGAGCAGTACTTC
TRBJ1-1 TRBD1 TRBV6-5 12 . CASSGTGTEAFF TGTGCCAGCAGCGGGACAGGCACTGAAGCTTTCTTT
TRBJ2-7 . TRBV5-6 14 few CASSFGASSYEQYF TGTGCCAGCAGCTTTGGAGCGAGCTCCTACGAGCAGTACTTC
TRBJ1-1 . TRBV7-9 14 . CAIPPSRGNTEAFF TGTGCCATCCCCCCTAGCCGAGGGAACACTGAAGCTTTCTTT
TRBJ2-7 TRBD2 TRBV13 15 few CASGTGISGMYEQYF TGTGCCAGCGGAACTGGGATTAGCGGGATGTACGAGCAGTACTTC
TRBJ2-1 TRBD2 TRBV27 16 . CASTTWTSGDINEQFF TGTGCCAGCACCACCTGGACTAGCGGGGACATTAATGAGCAGTTCTTC
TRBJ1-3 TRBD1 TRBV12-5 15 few CASGLARGQRNTIYF TGTGCTAGTGGTTTGGCCCGGGGACAGCGAAACACCATATATTTT
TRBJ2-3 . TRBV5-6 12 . CASSLGGDTQYF TGTGCCAGCAGCCTGGGAGGTGATACGCAGTATTTT
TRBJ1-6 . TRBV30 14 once CAWTVGVGSSPLHF TGTGCCTGGACGGTAGGGGTCGGCAGCTCACCCCTCCACTTT
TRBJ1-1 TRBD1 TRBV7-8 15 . CASSRRDRKNTEAFF TGTGCCAGCAGCCGACGGGACAGGAAGAACACTGAAGCTTTCTTT
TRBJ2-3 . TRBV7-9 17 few CASSLVGTSASTDTQYF TGTGCCAGCAGCTTAGTAGGGACCTCCGCAAGCACAGATACGCAGTATTTT
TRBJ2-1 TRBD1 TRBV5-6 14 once CASSLGTGNNEQFF TGTGCCAGCAGCTTGGGGACAGGCAACAATGAGCAGTTCTTC
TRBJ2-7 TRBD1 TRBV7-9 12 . CASSQGVSEQYF TGTGCCAGCAGTCAGGGGGTTAGCGAGCAGTACTTC
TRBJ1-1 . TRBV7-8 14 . CASTLHSDNTEAFF TGTGCCAGCACGCTACACTCAGACAACACTGAAGCTTTCTTT
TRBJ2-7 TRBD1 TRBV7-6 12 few CASSFQGAEQYF TGTGCCAGCAGCTTTCAGGGGGCCGAGCAGTACTTC
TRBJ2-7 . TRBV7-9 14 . CASSQGGQSYEQYF TGTGCCAGCAGCCAGGGGGGACAATCCTACGAGCAGTACTTC
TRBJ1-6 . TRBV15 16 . CATSGDRTGNGSPLHF TGTGCCACCAGCGGAGATCGAACAGGGAACGGATCACCCCTCCACTTT